Listed here are 29 T cell receptor beta chains from one sample, sequenced in a study of shared clonotypes between healthy human individuals. Clones were sequenced by immunoSEQ multiplex PCR, and TCRdb holds only the in-frame ones, with some missing. The data hold around 2,100,000 clones, with 85% to 95% observed a single time. The naive CD8 subset, CD45RO-negative cells positively selected for CCR7, excluded terminally differentiated effector memory CD45RA+ cells. Source material: naive CD8+ T cells sorted from blood. The receptor set was obtained from a young man in good health.

CDR3: CASDAVGGNEQYF. In nucleotides, the CDR3 is TGTGCCAGCGACGCGGTAGGGGGAAACGAGCAGTACTTC. The rearrangement uses TRBV7-9 and TRBJ2-7; a weak D match, TRBD1 (6 bases). V lost 8 bases, J lost 5 bases, and 16 bases lay in between. Germline assignment: CDR1 SEHNR and CDR2 FQNEAQ (reference sequence). This CDR3 spans 13 amino acids.

This chain connects TRBV7-6 to TRBJ2-2, with 12 positions matching TRBD2. Germline V gene sequence: CDR1 SGHVS, CDR2 FNYEAQ. The CDR3 length is 16 residues. The J segment lost 6 bases and the V segment lost 5 bases, leaving 7 bases of the junction unmatched. For the CDR3, the DNA is TGTGCCAGCAGCCCGAGGACTAGCGGGATTCCCGGGGAGCTGTTTTTT. This encodes CASSPRTSGIPGELFF.

Note on this clone: This same CDR3 is encoded by further DNA sequences in the sample. The gene calls are TRBV19 and TRBJ2-7, with D perhaps TRBD1 (5 bases). The CDR3 is 13 amino acids. V gave up 6 bases and J gave up 0 bases, with 9 bases separating them. The germline gives CDR1 LNHDA, CDR2 SQIVND (reference sequence). The CDR3 here is CASRPRDSYEQYF. DNA for the CDR3: TGTGCCAGTAGGCCCAGGGACTCCTACGAGCAGTACTTC.

V gene TRBV9 combines with J gene TRBJ1-4, with D possibly matching TRBD1 (5 bases). CDR1 and CDR2 from the germline V gene are SGDLS and YYNGEE. V was pared by 7 bases and J by 8 bases, with 21 bases between. This CDR3 has 15 residues. The CDR3 bases are TGTGCCAGCGGAAATCCGACAGCCCCTAGGGAAAAACTGTTTTTT. Amino acids: CASGNPTAPREKLFF.

The chain combines TRBV13 with TRBJ2-7; D call uncertain. Germline CDR1 is PRHDT and CDR2 is FYEKMQ (reference sequence). Trimming left V 8 bases short and J 8 bases short, with 16 bases between. The CDR3 sequence is 12 residues long. The chain's CDR3 is CASANLEAQQYF. CDR3 nucleotide sequence: TGTGCCAGCGCCAACTTAGAGGCTCAGCAGTACTTC.

Comment on this clone: This specimen includes other DNA sequences encoding the same CDR3. This chain uses TRBV9 with TRBJ2-7, with no clear D. Trimming pared 0 bases from V and 0 bases from J, leaving 7 bases between. The germline V gene has CDR1 SGDLS and CDR2 YYNGEE. The length of the CDR3 is 14 residues. The CDR3 loop reads CASSVGRTSYEQYF. The CDR3, as DNA: TGTGCCAGCAGCGTAGGGCGGACCTCCTACGAGCAGTACTTC.

This chain connects TRBV11-2 to TRBJ2-5, with 10 bases aligning to TRBD2. CDR1 is SGHAT and CDR2 is FQNNGV in the germline V gene. The J segment lost 5 bases and the V segment lost 3 bases, leaving 6 bases of the junction unmatched. This CDR3 is 15 amino acids long. Here the CDR3 reads CASSFALSGGETQYF. The CDR3 coding sequence is TGTGCCAGCAGCTTCGCCCTTAGCGGGGGGGAGACCCAGTACTTC.

V and J are TRBV25-1 and TRBJ2-5; D may match TRBD1 or TRBD2 (5 bases each). V dropped 8 bases and J dropped 0 bases, with 13 bases sitting between them. CDR3 size: 14 residues. From germline, CDR1 is MGHDK and CDR2 SYGVNS. The CDR3 spells CASVLGEYQETQYF. The CDR3 nucleotides are TGTGCCAGCGTGTTGGGGGAGTACCAAGAGACCCAGTACTTC.

Of note for this clone: This sample includes further DNA sequences coding for the same CDR3. This chain joins TRBV5-6 and TRBJ2-1; tentatively, D is TRBD2 (5 bases). Trimming removed 0 bases from V and 9 bases from J, with 7 bases in between. Germline loops: CDR1 SGHDT, CDR2 YYEEEE. This CDR3 has 12 residues. The CDR3 DNA follows: TGTGCCAGCAGCTTGGTACGGGGTGAGCAGTTCTTC. Translating it yields CASSLVRGEQFF.

This chain links TRBV4-2 with TRBJ2-3, with D perhaps matching TRBD1 or TRBD2 (6 bases each). Trimming left V 0 bases short and J 0 bases short, with 16 bases between. The CDR3 consists of 18 residues. The V gene's germline CDR1 is LGHNA and CDR2 YNFKEQ. This CDR3 reads CASSQDLGGSSSTDTQYF. The CDR3 DNA follows: TGTGCCAGCAGCCAAGATCTAGGGGGGTCCTCTAGCACAGATACGCAGTATTTT.

This clone was counted a single time. V and J are TRBV7-9 and TRBJ2-5; D possibly matches TRBD1 or TRBD2 (5 bases each). CDR1 SEHNR and CDR2 FQNEAQ come from the germline V gene (reference sequence). The germline V and J ends were trimmed by 3 bases and 1 base, with 9 bases remaining between them. The CDR3 is made up of 14 amino acids. The CDR3 nucleotides are TGTGCCAGCAGCTTGGGGGAATTCCAAGAGACCCAGTACTTC. This gives the protein CASSLGEFQETQYF. Full variable domain (rest looked up from reference TRBV7-9 and TRBJ2-5): DTGVSQNPRHKITKRGQNVTFRCDPISEHNRLYWYRQTLGQGPEFLTYFQNEAQLEKSRLLSDRFSAERPKGSFSTLEIQRTEQGDSAMYLCASSLGEFQETQYFGPGTRLLVL.

The chain joins TRBV4-1 to TRBJ1-4; D not certain. V lost 0 bases, J lost 0 bases, and 17 bases lay in between. Germline V gene lookup returns CDR1 MGHRA and CDR2 YSYEKL. The CDR3 is made up of 19 amino acids. CDR3 sequence reads: CASSQEVRAVPATNEKLFF. CDR3 nucleotide sequence: TGCGCCAGCAGCCAAGAGGTCCGGGCAGTACCTGCAACTAATGAAAAACTGTTTTTT.

On this clone itself: Sequence at one end of the junction differs from germline and may be a read error. The genes are TRBV9 and TRBJ2-7; 9 bases are a match to TRBD1. Per the germline V gene, CDR1 is SGDLS and CDR2 is YYNGEE. The CDR3 covers 13 residues. The CDR3 loop is CASSVGDRDDQYF. Written as DNA, the CDR3 is TGTGCCAGCAGCGTAGGGGACAGGGACGATCAGTACTTC. Combining the CDR3 with reference TRBV9 and TRBJ2-7 gives the whole variable domain DSGVTQTPKHLITATGQRVTLRCSPRSGDLSVYWYQQSLDQGLQFLIQYYNGEERAKGNILERFSAQQFPDLHSELNLSSLELGDSALYFCASSVGDRDDQYFGPGTRLTVT.

The V call is TRBV7-3, the J call TRBJ2-1; 10 bases agree with TRBD2. CDR1 and CDR2 (germline): SGHTA, FQGTGA. J was trimmed by 4 bases and V by 5 bases; bases with no gene match: 8. CDR3 length: 16 amino acids. In DNA, the CDR3 is TGTGCCAGCAGCCCTTTAGCGGGGGGCCTTTACAATGAGCAGTTCTTC. This codes for CASSPLAGGLYNEQFF.

V gene TRBV6-5 combines with J gene TRBJ2-7; 8 positions match TRBD2. The V and J ends lost 0 bases and 5 bases, in that order; junction bases with no gene match: 3. Germline lookup yields CDR1 MNHEY and CDR2 SVGAGI. The CDR3 is 14 residues long. The chain's CDR3 is CASSYSSGGNEQYF. CDR3 in DNA: TGTGCCAGCAGTTACTCGTCGGGAGGGAACGAGCAGTACTTC.

The chain couples TRBV11-2 to TRBJ2-7, with 9 positions matching TRBD2. CDR3 size: 14 residues. The J segment lost 3 bases and the V segment lost 2 bases, leaving 2 bases of the junction unmatched. Germline loops: CDR1 SGHAT, CDR2 FQNNGV. CDR3 amino acids: CASSLSGGFYEQYF. For the CDR3, the DNA is TGTGCCAGCAGCTTAAGCGGGGGGTTCTACGAGCAGTACTTC.

This clone was picked up one time. This chain joins TRBV19 and TRBJ1-1; 11 bases match TRBD1. Germline CDR1 and CDR2: LNHDA and SQIVND (reference sequence). The CDR3 covers 15 residues. Trimming removed 6 bases from V and 7 bases from J; junction bases left unmatched: 10. The CDR3, as DNA: TGTGCCAGTAGCCCCGGGACAGGGGGTTTTAGTGAAGCTTTCTTT. Translation: CASSPGTGGFSEAFF.

The chain links TRBV6-1 to TRBJ2-2, with no clear D. There are 13 residues in the CDR3. Germline V gene lookup returns CDR1 MNHNS and CDR2 SASEGT. Trimming took off 8 bases at V and 1 base at J, with 8 bases between the two ends. In nucleotides, the CDR3 is TGTGCCAGCCGGACGGAGAACACCGGGGAGCTGTTTTTT. Protein product: CASRTENTGELFF.

The chain uses TRBV29-1 and TRBJ2-5; D not certain. CDR1 is SQVTM, CDR2 ANQGSEA, per germline. This CDR3 contains 8 residues. The CDR3 nucleotides are TGCTGCGCAGAGACCCAGTACTTC. Translation gives CCAETQYF.

This clone was detected a few times. Other DNA sequences of this sample code for an identical CDR3. The chain carries TRBV5-6 and TRBJ2-7; D remains ambiguous. The CDR3 has 13 residues. In germline, CDR1 is SGHDT, CDR2 YYEEEE. With 0 bases removed from V and 0 bases from J, the gap between germline ends came to 4 bases. DNA for the CDR3: TGTGCCAGCAGCTTGGGCTCCTCCTACGAGCAGTACTTC. It yields the protein CASSLGSSYEQYF.

The chain uses TRBV7-6 and TRBJ2-6, with 9 bases matching TRBD1. The CDR3 totals 20 residues. Germline CDR1 reads SGHVS; CDR2 reads FNYEAQ. Losses at the gene ends were 5 bases for V and 0 bases for J; bases not matched to a gene: 14. CDR3 coding DNA: TGTGCCAGCAGCGTAATTAGGACAGGGGACATTAGCTCTGGGGCCAACGTCCTGACTTTC. Residues: CASSVIRTGDISSGANVLTF.

The sample holds one count of this clone. For the CDR3, the DNA is TGCGCCAGCAGCCAAGTCCAGGGGCCGAGGGAGACCCAGTACTTC. Residues: CASSQVQGPRETQYF. V is TRBV4-1 and J is TRBJ2-5; D might be TRBD1 (6 bases). Trimming cost V 1 base and J 5 bases, with 14 bases left between them. The CDR3 extends over 15 amino acids. Germline-derived CDR1 and CDR2 are MGHRA and YSYEKL.

V gene TRBV6-5 combines with J gene TRBJ2-1, with D perhaps TRBD2 (5 bases). The germline V gene encodes CDR1 MNHEY and CDR2 SVGAGI. The CDR3 length is 12 residues. Trimming shortened V by 2 bases and J by 9 bases, and 8 bases separated the two germline ends. Written as DNA, the CDR3 is TGTGCCAGCAGTTACCTCACTAGTGAGCAGTTCTTC. Residues: CASSYLTSEQFF.

This chain connects TRBV9 to TRBJ1-3; TRBD1 matches at 8 bases. In germline, CDR1 is SGDLS, CDR2 YYNGEE. CDR3 length: 18 amino acids. The V segment lost 3 bases and the J segment 4 bases; nucleotides outside the gene matches: 15. The CDR3 spells CASSAGTGLPLGGNTIYF. CDR3 bases: TGTGCCAGCAGCGCGGGGACAGGACTCCCCCTGGGGGGAAACACCATATATTTT.

The chain employs TRBV6-6 and TRBJ1-4; perhaps TRBD1 as D (6 bases). The V gene lost 0 bases and the J gene lost 6 bases, with 11 bases spanning the gap. CDR3 length: 15 residues. The germline CDR1 and CDR2 sequences are MNHNY and SVGAGI (reference sequence). For the CDR3, the DNA is TGTGCCAGCAGTTACTCAAGGGGGGGCGATGAAAAACTGTTTTTT. As protein: CASSYSRGGDEKLFF.

This clone has a handful of counts. This specimen includes other DNA sequences encoding the same CDR3. This chain connects TRBV9 to TRBJ2-5, with D possibly being TRBD2 (6 bases). The germline V gene encodes CDR1 SGDLS and CDR2 YYNGEE. The germline V and J ends were trimmed by 0 bases and 1 base, with 7 bases remaining between them. The CDR3 consists of 14 residues. The chain's CDR3 is CASSVAGVQETQYF. Written as DNA, the CDR3 is TGTGCCAGCAGCGTAGCGGGGGTCCAAGAGACCCAGTACTTC.

The CDR3 loop reads CASSPRIDGGPSVEQYF. The CDR3 DNA reads TGTGCCAGCAGCCCCCGGATAGACGGGGGCCCCTCGGTCGAGCAGTACTTC. The chain uses TRBV7-9 and TRBJ2-7, with D perhaps assigned TRBD1 or TRBD2 (6 bases each). CDR3 length: 17 amino acids. V lost 5 bases, J lost 6 bases, and 26 bases lay in between. Germline values: CDR1 SEHNR, CDR2 FQNEAQ (reference sequence).

The rearrangement uses TRBV4-1 and TRBJ1-6; 8 bases are shared with TRBD1. Germline trimming cut 4 bases from V and 12 bases from J; bases unmatched to any gene: 17. This CDR3 is 17 amino acids long. The germline CDR1 and CDR2 sequences are MGHRA and YSYEKL. The CDR3 DNA reads TGCGCCAGCAGCCTGGGAGGGGGGGCGGCAGGGGGCTTACCCCTCCACTTT. Protein sequence: CASSLGGGAAGGLPLHF.

This chain uses TRBV28 with TRBJ2-1; D is uncertain. V shed 5 bases and J shed 0 bases, with 17 bases lying between them. Germline CDR1 is MDHEN and CDR2 is SYDVKM. The CDR3 has 17 residues. Here the CDR3 DNA reads TGTGCCAGCAGTGATCCGGACCGCGGCAGCTCCTACAATGAGCAGTTCTTC. The encoded protein is CASSDPDRGSSYNEQFF. The entire variable domain, with the rest obtained from reference TRBV28 and TRBJ2-1, is as follows: DVKVTQSSRYLVKRTGEKVFLECVQDMDHENMFWYRQDPGLGLRLIYFSYDVKMKEKGDIPEGYSVSREKKERFSLILESASTNQTSMYLCASSDPDRGSSYNEQFFGPGTRLTVL.